Reported below is one T cell receptor (beta chain). In the same sample, other DNA sequences code for this CDR3. This table comes from immunoSEQ multiplex PCR, and its TCRdb copy is limited to in-frame clones, with some not included. In the table there are about 200,000 clones, over 75% of which are singletons. This sample stems from a study of blood T cell repertoires in COVID-19. This CDR3 has 13 amino acids. CDR1 and CDR2 (germline): SNHLY, FYNNEI. The V end lost 4 bases, the J end lost 1 base, and 7 bases lay between the germline ends. This clonotype was sampled from a man aged 50 or older with COVID-19, enrolled during active disease. The V gene is TRBV2, the J gene TRBJ2-5; D is perhaps TRBD1 (5 bases). The sample taken for sequencing was peripheral blood. The CDR3 reads CASSGQGQETQYF. The CDR3, as DNA: TGTGCCAGCAGTGGGCAGGGCCAAGAGACCCAGTACTTC.